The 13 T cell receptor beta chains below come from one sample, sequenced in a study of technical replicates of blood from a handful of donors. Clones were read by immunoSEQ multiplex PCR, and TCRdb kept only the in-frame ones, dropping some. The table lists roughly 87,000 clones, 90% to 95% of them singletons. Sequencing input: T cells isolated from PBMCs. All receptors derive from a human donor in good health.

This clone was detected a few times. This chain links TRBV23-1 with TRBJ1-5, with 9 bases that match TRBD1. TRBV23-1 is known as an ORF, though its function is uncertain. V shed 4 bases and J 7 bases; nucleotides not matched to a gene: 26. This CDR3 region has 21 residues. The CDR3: CASSRTPRGQGLWAPRQPQHF. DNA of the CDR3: TGCGCCAGCAGTCGCACCCCACGGGGACAGGGATTATGGGCGCCACGGCAGCCCCAGCATTTT.

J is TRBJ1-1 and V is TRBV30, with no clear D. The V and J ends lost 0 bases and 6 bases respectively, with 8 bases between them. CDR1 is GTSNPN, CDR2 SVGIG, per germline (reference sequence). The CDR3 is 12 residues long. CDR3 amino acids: CAWSVTRAEAFF. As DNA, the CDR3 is TGTGCCTGGAGTGTAACGCGTGCTGAAGCTTTCTTT.

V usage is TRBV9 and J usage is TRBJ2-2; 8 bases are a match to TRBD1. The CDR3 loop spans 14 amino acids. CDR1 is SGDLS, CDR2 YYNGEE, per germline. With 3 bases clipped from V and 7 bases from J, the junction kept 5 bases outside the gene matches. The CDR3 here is CASSATGGIGELFF. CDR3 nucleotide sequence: TGTGCCAGCAGCGCAACAGGGGGAATCGGGGAGCTGTTTTTT.

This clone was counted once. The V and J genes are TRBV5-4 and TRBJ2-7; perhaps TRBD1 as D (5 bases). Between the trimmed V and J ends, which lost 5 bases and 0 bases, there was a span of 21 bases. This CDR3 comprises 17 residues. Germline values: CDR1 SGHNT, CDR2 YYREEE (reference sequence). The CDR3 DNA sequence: TGTGCCAGCAGTTATATGGGCCTCTCAGGGTACTCCTACGAGCAGTACTTC. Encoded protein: CASSYMGLSGYSYEQYF.

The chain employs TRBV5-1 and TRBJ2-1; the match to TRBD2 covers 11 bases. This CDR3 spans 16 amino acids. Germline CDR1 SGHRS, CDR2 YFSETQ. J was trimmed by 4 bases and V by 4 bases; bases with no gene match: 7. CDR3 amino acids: CASSTGLAGGYNEQFF. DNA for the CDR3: TGCGCCAGCAGCACAGGACTAGCGGGCGGGTACAATGAGCAGTTCTTC.

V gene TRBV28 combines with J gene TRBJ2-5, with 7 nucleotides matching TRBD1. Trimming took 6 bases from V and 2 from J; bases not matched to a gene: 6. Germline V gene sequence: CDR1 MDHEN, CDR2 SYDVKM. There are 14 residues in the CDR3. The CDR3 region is CASSQGGGQETQYF. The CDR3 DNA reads TGTGCCAGCAGCCAAGGGGGCGGTCAAGAGACCCAGTACTTC. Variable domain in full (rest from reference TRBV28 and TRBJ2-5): DVKVTQSSRYLVKRTGEKVFLECVQDMDHENMFWYRQDPGLGLRLIYFSYDVKMKEKGDIPEGYSVSREKKERFSLILESASTNQTSMYLCASSQGGGQETQYFGPGTRLLVL.

CDR3 in DNA: TGTGCCAGTACCCTCGGGACAGGGAGTGAAGCTTTCTTT. Translated, it gives CASTLGTGSEAFF. The V gene is TRBV19, the J gene TRBJ1-1, with 9 nucleotides matching TRBD1. After removal of 7 bases from V and 7 bases from J, the junction contained 7 bases not matched to a gene. There are 13 residues in the CDR3. In germline, CDR1 is LNHDA, CDR2 SQIVND (reference sequence).

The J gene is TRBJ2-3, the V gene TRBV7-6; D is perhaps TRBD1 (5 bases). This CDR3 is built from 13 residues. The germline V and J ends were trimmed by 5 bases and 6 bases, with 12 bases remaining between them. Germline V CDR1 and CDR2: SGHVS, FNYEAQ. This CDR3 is CASSDPRGDTQYF. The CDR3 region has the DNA TGTGCCAGCAGCGATCCAAGGGGCGATACGCAGTATTTT.

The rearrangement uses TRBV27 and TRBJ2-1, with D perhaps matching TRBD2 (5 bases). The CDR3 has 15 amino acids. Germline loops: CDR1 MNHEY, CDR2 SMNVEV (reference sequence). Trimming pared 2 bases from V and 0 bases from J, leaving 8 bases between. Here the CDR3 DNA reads TGTGCCAGCAGTTTAACTAGTAGCTCCTACAATGAGCAGTTCTTC. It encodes CASSLTSSSYNEQFF.

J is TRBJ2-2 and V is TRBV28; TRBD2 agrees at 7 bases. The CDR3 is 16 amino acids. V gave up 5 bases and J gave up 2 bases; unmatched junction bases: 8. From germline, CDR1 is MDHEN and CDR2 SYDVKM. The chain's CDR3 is CASSTTPSGNTGELFF. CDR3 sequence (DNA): TGTGCCAGCAGTACCACGCCTAGCGGCAACACCGGGGAGCTGTTTTTT.

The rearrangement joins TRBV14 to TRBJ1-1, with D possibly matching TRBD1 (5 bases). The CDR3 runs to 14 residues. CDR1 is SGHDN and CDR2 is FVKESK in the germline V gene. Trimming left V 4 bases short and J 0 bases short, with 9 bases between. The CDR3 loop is CASSRGGLNTEAFF. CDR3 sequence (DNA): TGTGCCAGCAGCCGGGGGGGGTTGAACACTGAAGCTTTCTTT.

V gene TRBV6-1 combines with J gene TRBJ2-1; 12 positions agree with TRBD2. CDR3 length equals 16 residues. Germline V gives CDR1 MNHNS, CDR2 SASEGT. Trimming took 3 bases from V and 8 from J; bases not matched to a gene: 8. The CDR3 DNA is TGTGCCAGCAGTGAGACACTAGCGGGAGGTGTGGATGAGCAGTTCTTC. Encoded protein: CASSETLAGGVDEQFF.

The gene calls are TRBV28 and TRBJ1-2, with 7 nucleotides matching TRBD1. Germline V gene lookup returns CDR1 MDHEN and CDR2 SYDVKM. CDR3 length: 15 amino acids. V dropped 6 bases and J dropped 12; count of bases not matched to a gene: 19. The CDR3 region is CASSSISQGGLFDTF. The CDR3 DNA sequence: TGTGCCAGCAGCTCAATCTCACAAGGGGGCCTTTTTGACACCTTC.